These T cell receptor beta chains were read from a single sample in a study of T cells in Graves' hyperthyroidism and ophthalmopathy. TCRdb called the multiplex PCR reads again in MiXCR, with one record for every CDR3 protein. Here the sample spans around 420,000 distinct CDR3 sequences, around 15% being singletons. Material for sequencing was blood. The receptor source for this set is a woman younger than 35 with Graves' hyperthyroidism. Both conserved end residues are part of each CDR3. Fields, in order: J gene, clone size, V gene, D gene, CDR3 protein, CDR3 DNA. The D gene is left open where the match is weak. Size is omitted from some rows. Given values are once, few, many or a class for expanded clones.

j_gene: TRBJ1-5; abundance: few; v_gene: TRBV27; d_gene: .; CDR3aa: CASSPTPGFGIGPQHF; CDR3nt: TGTGCCAGCAGTCCGACCCCCGGTTTTGGCATCGGGCCCCAGCATTTT
j_gene: TRBJ2-7; abundance: .; v_gene: TRBV6-2/TRBV6-3; d_gene: TRBD1; CDR3aa: CASSYDWGGTGSSYEQYF; CDR3nt: TGTGCCAGCAGTTACGATTGGGGGGGGACAGGGAGCTCCTACGAGCAGTACTTC
j_gene: TRBJ2-5; abundance: many; v_gene: TRBV5-1; d_gene: .; CDR3aa: CASSLLQGQVTQYF; CDR3nt: TGCGCCAGCAGCTTGTTACAGGGCCAGGTGACCCAGTACTTC
j_gene: TRBJ2-7; abundance: many; v_gene: TRBV10-3; d_gene: .; CDR3aa: CAISTGPTLGEQYF; CDR3nt: TGTGCCATCAGTACGGGACCCACACTGGGGGAGCAGTACTTC
j_gene: TRBJ1-1; abundance: many; v_gene: TRBV5-1; d_gene: TRBD1; CDR3aa: CASSPSGQPNTEAFF; CDR3nt: TGCGCCAGCAGCCCTTCGGGACAGCCGAACACTGAAGCTTTCTTT
j_gene: TRBJ1-6; abundance: many; v_gene: TRBV3-1; d_gene: .; CDR3aa: CASSQDSGNSPLHF; CDR3nt: TGTGCCAGCAGCCAAGATTCGGGAAATTCACCCCTCCACTTT
j_gene: TRBJ2-1; abundance: .; v_gene: TRBV6-2/TRBV6-3; d_gene: TRBD2; CDR3aa: CASSNGLAGGPSDEQFF; CDR3nt: TGTGCCAGCAGCAACGGACTAGCGGGAGGGCCCTCGGATGAGCAGTTCTTC
j_gene: TRBJ2-3; abundance: many; v_gene: TRBV5-1; d_gene: .; CDR3aa: CASSLAVRSDTQYF; CDR3nt: TGCGCCAGCAGCTTGGCCGTCCGATCAGATACGCAGTATTTT
j_gene: TRBJ2-2; abundance: many; v_gene: TRBV7-9; d_gene: .; CDR3aa: CASSLAVTGELFF; CDR3nt: TGTGCCAGCAGCTTAGCGGTCACCGGGGAGCTGTTTTTT
j_gene: TRBJ2-5; abundance: .; v_gene: TRBV4-3; d_gene: TRBD1; CDR3aa: CASSQDWSRGETQYF; CDR3nt: TGCGCCAGCAGCCAAGATTGGTCCAGGGGGGAGACCCAGTACTTC
j_gene: TRBJ2-1; abundance: .; v_gene: TRBV13; d_gene: .; CDR3aa: CASSATVISYNEQFF; CDR3nt: TGTGCCAGCAGCGCGACAGTAATCTCCTACAATGAGCAGTTCTTC
j_gene: TRBJ1-1; abundance: .; v_gene: TRBV14; d_gene: .; CDR3aa: CASSFRGVNTEAFF; CDR3nt: TGTGCCAGCAGCTTCCGGGGGGTGAACACTGAAGCTTTCTTT
j_gene: TRBJ2-7; abundance: many; v_gene: TRBV15; d_gene: TRBD2; CDR3aa: CATSRGTSGYEQYF; CDR3nt: TGTGCCACCAGCAGGGGGACTAGCGGGTACGAGCAGTACTTC
j_gene: TRBJ2-6; abundance: .; v_gene: TRBV7-8; d_gene: .; CDR3aa: CASSLGVSDGANVLTF; CDR3nt: TGTGCCAGCAGCTTAGGAGTTTCAGATGGGGCCAACGTCCTGACTTTC
j_gene: TRBJ2-5; abundance: many; v_gene: TRBV12-3/TRBV12-4; d_gene: TRBD2; CDR3aa: CASSLEGGDETQYF; CDR3nt: TGTGCCAGCAGTTTAGAGGGAGGGGATGAGACCCAGTACTTC
j_gene: TRBJ1-1; abundance: .; v_gene: TRBV7-9; d_gene: .; CDR3aa: CASSLELEAFF; CDR3nt: TGTGCCAGCAGCTTAGAACTAGAAGCTTTCTTT
j_gene: TRBJ2-7; abundance: many; v_gene: TRBV28; d_gene: .; CDR3aa: CASTPPGNRDLQQYF; CDR3nt: TGTGCCAGCACCCCGCCCGGAAACAGGGACCTCCAGCAGTACTTC
j_gene: TRBJ1-5; abundance: .; v_gene: TRBV19; d_gene: .; CDR3aa: CASSIMEGGVQPQHF; CDR3nt: TGTGCCAGTAGTATAATGGAGGGGGGAGTTCAGCCCCAGCATTTT
j_gene: TRBJ2-1; abundance: few; v_gene: TRBV6-5; d_gene: .; CDR3aa: CASSYRGRANDEQFF; CDR3nt: TGTGCCAGCAGTTACAGGGGCAGAGCTAACGATGAGCAGTTCTTC
j_gene: TRBJ2-5; abundance: many; v_gene: TRBV28; d_gene: .; CDR3aa: CASSQGGGRETQYF; CDR3nt: TGTGCCAGCAGTCAGGGAGGCGGGCGAGAGACCCAGTACTTC
j_gene: TRBJ1-5; abundance: many; v_gene: TRBV5-6; d_gene: TRBD1; CDR3aa: CASSHFGSGGGQPQHF; CDR3nt: TGTGCCAGCAGCCACTTTGGGTCAGGGGGCGGTCAGCCCCAGCATTTT
j_gene: TRBJ2-2; abundance: many; v_gene: TRBV9; d_gene: TRBD2; CDR3aa: CASSVGGGRNTGELFF; CDR3nt: TGTGCCAGCAGCGTAGGGGGGGGAAGGAACACCGGGGAGCTGTTTTTT
j_gene: TRBJ2-1; abundance: .; v_gene: TRBV19; d_gene: TRBD1; CDR3aa: CASGTGGRNEQFF; CDR3nt: TGTGCGAGCGGGACAGGGGGTCGCAATGAGCAGTTCTTC
j_gene: TRBJ2-2; abundance: few; v_gene: TRBV2; d_gene: TRBD1; CDR3aa: CASSETGGGTGELFF; CDR3nt: TGTGCCAGCAGTGAAACAGGGGGCGGCACCGGGGAGCTGTTTTTT
j_gene: TRBJ1-5; abundance: many; v_gene: TRBV6-1; d_gene: .; CDR3aa: CASRTSGNQPQHF; CDR3nt: TGTGCCAGCAGAACATCGGGCAATCAGCCCCAGCATTTT
j_gene: TRBJ1-6; abundance: .; v_gene: TRBV7-3; d_gene: TRBD1; CDR3aa: CASSLMGTGVNSPLHF; CDR3nt: TGTGCCAGCAGCTTAATGGGGACAGGGGTAAATTCACCCCTCCACTTT
j_gene: TRBJ1-2; abundance: many; v_gene: TRBV24-1; d_gene: .; CDR3aa: CATSDSPGRGGYTF; CDR3nt: TGTGCCACCAGTGATTCCCCGGGGAGAGGAGGCTACACCTTC
j_gene: TRBJ2-7; abundance: once; v_gene: TRBV20-1; d_gene: .; CDR3aa: CSARDWRSGSYEQYF; CDR3nt: TGCAGTGCTAGAGATTGGCGGAGTGGTTCCTACGAGCAGTACTTC
j_gene: TRBJ2-7; abundance: .; v_gene: TRBV19; d_gene: .; CDR3aa: CASSIWGGEQYF; CDR3nt: TGTGCCAGTAGTATCTGGGGCGGCGAGCAGTACTTC
j_gene: TRBJ2-5; abundance: many; v_gene: TRBV7-9; d_gene: TRBD1; CDR3aa: CASSKDRASQETQYF; CDR3nt: TGTGCCAGCAGCAAGGACAGGGCGAGCCAAGAGACCCAGTACTTC
j_gene: TRBJ2-7; abundance: many; v_gene: TRBV28; d_gene: TRBD2; CDR3aa: CASSIPGLAGDEQYF; CDR3nt: TGTGCCAGCAGCATCCCGGGACTAGCGGGAGACGAGCAGTACTTC
j_gene: TRBJ2-1; abundance: many; v_gene: TRBV24-1; d_gene: .; CDR3aa: CATSGYGGEQFF; CDR3nt: TGTGCCACCAGTGGATATGGAGGTGAGCAGTTCTTC
j_gene: TRBJ2-5; abundance: few; v_gene: TRBV20-1; d_gene: .; CDR3aa: CSARVPKETQYF; CDR3nt: TGCAGTGCTAGAGTACCCAAAGAGACCCAGTACTTC
j_gene: TRBJ1-1; abundance: few; v_gene: TRBV10-2; d_gene: .; CDR3aa: CASSVRAMNTEAFF; CDR3nt: TGCGCCAGCAGTGTCAGGGCCATGAACACTGAAGCTTTCTTT
j_gene: TRBJ2-1; abundance: .; v_gene: TRBV9; d_gene: .; CDR3aa: CASSSADSYDEQFF; CDR3nt: TGTGCCAGCAGCTCTGCGGACAGTTATGATGAGCAGTTCTTC
j_gene: TRBJ2-3; abundance: .; v_gene: TRBV20-1; d_gene: .; CDR3aa: CSVDNTDTQYF; CDR3nt: TGCTCCGTGGACAACACAGATACGCAGTATTTT
j_gene: TRBJ1-2; abundance: many; v_gene: TRBV12-3/TRBV12-4; d_gene: .; CDR3aa: CASSGLGARYGYTF; CDR3nt: TGTGCCAGCAGTGGGCTGGGGGCGAGGTATGGCTACACCTTC
j_gene: TRBJ2-2; abundance: many; v_gene: TRBV10-2; d_gene: .; CDR3aa: CASIAETPGVTGELFF; CDR3nt: TGCGCCAGCATTGCCGAGACTCCAGGGGTGACCGGGGAGCTGTTTTTT
j_gene: TRBJ2-5; abundance: many; v_gene: TRBV20-1; d_gene: TRBD2; CDR3aa: CSAGLAGGRETQYF; CDR3nt: TGCAGTGCTGGACTAGCGGGAGGGAGGGAGACCCAGTACTTC
j_gene: TRBJ2-1; abundance: many; v_gene: TRBV28; d_gene: .; CDR3aa: CASSFPPSAYNEQFF; CDR3nt: TGTGCCAGCAGTTTCCCCCCTAGCGCCTACAATGAGCAGTTCTTC
j_gene: TRBJ1-1; abundance: many; v_gene: TRBV5-6; d_gene: .; CDR3aa: CASSSTDWSRLAFF; CDR3nt: TGTGCCAGCAGCTCCACGGACTGGTCGAGATTGGCTTTCTTT
j_gene: TRBJ1-4; abundance: .; v_gene: TRBV29-1; d_gene: TRBD1; CDR3aa: CSAINPGQGLATNEKLFF; CDR3nt: TGCAGCGCGATAAACCCGGGACAGGGTCTTGCAACTAATGAAAAACTGTTTTTT
j_gene: TRBJ1-2; abundance: many; v_gene: TRBV28; d_gene: .; CDR3aa: CASSPRWQGYGYTF; CDR3nt: TGTGCCAGCAGCCCTCGATGGCAGGGGTATGGCTACACCTTC
j_gene: TRBJ1-6; abundance: many; v_gene: TRBV28; d_gene: TRBD1; CDR3aa: CASSLPRDRDGSPLHF; CDR3nt: TGTGCCAGCAGTCTACCCCGGGACAGGGACGGCTCACCCCTCCACTTT
j_gene: TRBJ2-5; abundance: many; v_gene: TRBV3-1; d_gene: .; CDR3aa: CASSPGRIQETQYF; CDR3nt: TGTGCCAGCAGCCCGGGACGTATCCAAGAGACCCAGTACTTC
j_gene: TRBJ1-2; abundance: .; v_gene: TRBV12-3/TRBV12-4; d_gene: .; CDR3aa: CASSLRTAKRGYTF; CDR3nt: TGTGCCAGCAGTTTAAGGACAGCCAAGCGTGGCTACACCTTC
j_gene: TRBJ2-1; abundance: many; v_gene: TRBV11-2; d_gene: TRBD2; CDR3aa: CASNLEPSGNEQFF; CDR3nt: TGTGCCAGCAACTTAGAACCTAGCGGCAATGAGCAGTTCTTC
j_gene: TRBJ1-1; abundance: many; v_gene: TRBV4-3; d_gene: .; CDR3aa: CASSQDKGVNTEAFF; CDR3nt: TGCGCCAGCAGCCAAGATAAAGGAGTAAACACTGAAGCTTTCTTT
j_gene: TRBJ2-1; abundance: .; v_gene: TRBV30; d_gene: TRBD2; CDR3aa: CAWSGDSGSPYNEQFF; CDR3nt: TGTGCCTGGAGTGGGGATAGCGGGAGCCCCTACAATGAGCAGTTCTTC
j_gene: TRBJ1-2; abundance: few; v_gene: TRBV28; d_gene: .; CDR3aa: CASRMTNYGYTF; CDR3nt: TGTGCCAGCAGGATGACTAACTATGGCTACACCTTC
j_gene: TRBJ2-3; abundance: many; v_gene: TRBV6-1; d_gene: .; CDR3aa: CASSEARTDTQYF; CDR3nt: TGTGCCAGCAGTGAAGCAAGGACAGATACGCAGTATTTT
j_gene: TRBJ2-3; abundance: many; v_gene: TRBV7-8; d_gene: .; CDR3aa: CASRLGDTQYF; CDR3nt: TGTGCCAGCAGACTAGGGGATACGCAGTATTTT
j_gene: TRBJ1-1; abundance: many; v_gene: TRBV28; d_gene: .; CDR3aa: CASSSLGTVNTEAFF; CDR3nt: TGTGCCAGCAGTTCCCTAGGCACAGTTAACACTGAAGCTTTCTTT
j_gene: TRBJ2-2; abundance: few; v_gene: TRBV10-3; d_gene: TRBD2; CDR3aa: CAISDLGLAGSNTGELFF; CDR3nt: TGTGCCATCAGTGACCTGGGACTAGCGGGATCGAACACCGGGGAGCTGTTTTTT
j_gene: TRBJ1-4; abundance: .; v_gene: TRBV3-1; d_gene: .; CDR3aa: CASSQARGQRIELFF; CDR3nt: TGTGCCAGCAGCCAAGCCAGGGGCCAGAGAATAGAACTGTTTTTT
j_gene: TRBJ1-5; abundance: .; v_gene: TRBV6-1; d_gene: TRBD1; CDR3aa: CASLGTGGSQPQHF; CDR3nt: TGTGCCAGCCTGGGGACAGGGGGGAGTCAGCCCCAGCATTTT
j_gene: TRBJ1-2; abundance: few; v_gene: TRBV9; d_gene: .; CDR3aa: CASSVDRGGQNYGYTF; CDR3nt: TGTGCCAGCAGCGTAGACCGGGGGGGGCAGAACTATGGCTACACCTTC
j_gene: TRBJ2-1; abundance: few; v_gene: TRBV27; d_gene: TRBD2; CDR3aa: CASSLGSGGPSEQFF; CDR3nt: TGTGCCAGCAGTTTAGGGTCGGGAGGGCCTAGTGAGCAGTTCTTC
j_gene: TRBJ2-6; abundance: .; v_gene: TRBV6-2/TRBV6-3; d_gene: TRBD1; CDR3aa: CASRSDRAGANVLTF; CDR3nt: TGTGCCAGCAGATCGGACAGGGCTGGGGCCAACGTCCTGACTTTC